This entry describes one TCR beta chain. Antigen unknown. The table came from immunoSEQ multiplex PCR; TCRdb's copy has only in-frame clones and leaves some out. The sample lists about 94,000 clones, 88% occurring once. During the collection period, no donor immune events like infections were recorded. This sample stems from a study of identifying expanded T cells in peripheral blood. This CDR3 comprises 16 residues. Germline CDR1 and CDR2: SGHRS and YFSETQ. Trimming took 5 bases from V and 4 from J; bases not matched to a gene: 10. Study-level results: Over approximately two and four weeks, about 15 and 18 clones changed, versus around 1.1 between replicates. Across healthy donors, higher total template counts meant significantly greater roughly 2-week count variance.

The rearrangement joins TRBV5-1 to TRBJ2-2; TRBD1 matches 8 bases. The sample taken for sequencing was blood. This clonotype originated in a person aged 18 to 70 in good health. The CDR3 here is CASRPPRTGTTGELFF. As DNA, the CDR3 is TGCGCCAGCAGACCCCCGAGGACAGGGACCACCGGGGAGCTGTTTTTT.